This TCR beta chain was sequenced in a study of blood T cell repertoires in COVID-19. Libraries were prepared by immunoSEQ multiplex PCR; TCRdb keeps only in-frame clonotypes and omits some of them. The sample lists roughly 150,000 clones, roughly 84% seen once, with around 5% in the top ten. The trim removed 5 bases at V and 2 bases at J, leaving 8 bases unmatched. The germline CDR1 and CDR2 sequences are SGHTA and FQGNSA. The CDR3 totals 15 residues. The sequence was obtained from a man aged 70 or older who had been exposed to COVID-19. The chain combines TRBV7-2 with TRBJ2-5; 7 bases are a match to TRBD1. The sequencing input was PBMCs or T cells enriched from blood (not recorded which). The CDR3 region is CASSDRESRQETQYF. The DNA of the CDR3 is TGTGCCAGCAGCGACAGGGAGTCGCGGCAAGAGACCCAGTACTTC.